Detailed here is one T cell receptor beta chain. TCRdb's table, derived via immunoSEQ multiplex PCR, lists solely in-frame clones and lacks some. The data contain more than 50,000 clones, around 80% of them singletons. Germline values: CDR1 SGDLS, CDR2 YYNGEE. There are 15 residues in the CDR3. V dropped 0 bases and J dropped 7; count of bases not matched to a gene: 4. The data originate from a study of PD-L1 blockade in urothelial cancer. Study background: Patients with male sex and bladder-origin urothelial cancer accounted for most of the 29 enrolled.

Patients had locally advanced or metastatic urothelial carcinoma. The J gene is TRBJ2-2, the V gene TRBV9, with 9 bases lining up with TRBD2. The sample in question was PBMCs, obtained around atezolizumab (anti-PD-L1) treatment. The clonotype comes from a man between 65 and 85 years old with urothelial cancer. CDR3 in amino acids: CASSVDSGSIGELFF. Written as DNA, the CDR3 is TGTGCCAGCAGCGTAGATAGCGGGAGTATCGGGGAGCTGTTTTTT.